Each of the 5 T cell receptor beta chains below was sequenced from the same sample in a study of blood T cell repertoires in COVID-19. Produced via immunoSEQ multiplex PCR; TCRdb's table is partial and in-frame only. The repertoire includes 180,000 or so clones, 89% of them detected once, and about 7% sits in the top ten. Sequencing was performed on peripheral blood. The receptors come from a man in his forties with acute or convalescent COVID-19.

This chain connects TRBV24-1 to TRBJ1-5; D perhaps matches TRBD1 (6 bases). The CDR3 runs 16 residues. Germline assignment: CDR1 KGHDR and CDR2 SFDVKD. V was cut by 3 bases and J by 3 bases, with 14 bases left in between. The CDR3 spells CATSDPSQGNNQPQHF. CDR3 sequence (DNA): TGTGCCACCAGTGATCCAAGTCAGGGGAACAATCAGCCCCAGCATTTT.

V usage is TRBV6-5 and J usage is TRBJ2-5; 7 nucleotides agree with TRBD2. J gave up 5 bases and V 6 bases, and 12 bases lay outside the gene matches. This CDR3 is built from 15 residues. Looked up from germline, CDR1 is MNHEY and CDR2 is SVGAGI. The CDR3 bases are TGTGCCAGCAGGGGGAGGTGGTTAGCGGGCGAGACCCAGTACTTC. Translated: CASRGRWLAGETQYF.

This chain joins TRBV2 and TRBJ2-3; D is perhaps TRBD1 (6 bases). Trimming pared 4 bases from V and 6 bases from J, leaving 23 bases between. The CDR3 has 17 amino acids. Germline V gives CDR1 SNHLY, CDR2 FYNNEI. In DNA, the CDR3 is TGTGCCAGCAGTGTCCCCTTTCGGACAGTTTCTGTGGATACGCAGTATTTT. Translating gives CASSVPFRTVSVDTQYF.

CDR3 amino acids: CATSYKRGDAYEQYF. The CDR3 nucleotides read TGTGCCACCAGCTATAAGCGGGGGGACGCCTACGAGCAGTACTTC. The chain is built from TRBV15 and TRBJ2-7; TRBD2 aligns across 9 bases. The junction had 7 bases not matched to a gene; V was cut back by 5 bases and J by 2 bases. Germline lookup yields CDR1 LNHNV and CDR2 YYDKDF (reference sequence). The CDR3 spans 15 residues.

This sequence joins TRBV19 and TRBJ2-2, with 8 bases that match TRBD2. V was pared by 8 bases and J by 4 bases, with 9 bases of the junction left unmatched. The germline V gene encodes CDR1 LNHDA and CDR2 SQIVND (reference sequence). The CDR3 totals 15 residues. The CDR3 DNA is TGTGCCAGTGGGGGAAGCGGGGGACGCACCGGGGAGCTGTTTTTT. Residues: CASGGSGGRTGELFF.